The source of this TCR beta chain is a study of early T cells in non-severe SARS-CoV-2 infection. Turning to the study itself: Chains were unpaired, as sequencing was done on bulk RNA from unsorted whole blood.

The junction had 8 bases not matched to a gene; V was cut back by 7 bases and J by 4 bases. The CDR3 runs 15 residues. TCRdb re-derived calls from the 5' RACE reads in MiXCR, one entry per CDR3 protein. The table lists 57,000 or so distinct CDR3 sequences, 12% of them singletons, with approximately 1.2% in the top ten. Material: whole blood, obtained at baseline. This TCR was sampled from an adult who was a healthcare worker with PCR-confirmed SARS-CoV-2 infection or an uninfected control (not recorded which). The donor label of this sample is uncertain. The chain recombines TRBV12-3 or TRBV12-4 with TRBJ1-3, with 9 bases matching TRBD1. The CDR3 DNA sequence: TGTGCCAGCATTCACCCCGGGACAGGGGGAAACACCATATATTTT. This gives the protein CASIHPGTGGNTIYF.